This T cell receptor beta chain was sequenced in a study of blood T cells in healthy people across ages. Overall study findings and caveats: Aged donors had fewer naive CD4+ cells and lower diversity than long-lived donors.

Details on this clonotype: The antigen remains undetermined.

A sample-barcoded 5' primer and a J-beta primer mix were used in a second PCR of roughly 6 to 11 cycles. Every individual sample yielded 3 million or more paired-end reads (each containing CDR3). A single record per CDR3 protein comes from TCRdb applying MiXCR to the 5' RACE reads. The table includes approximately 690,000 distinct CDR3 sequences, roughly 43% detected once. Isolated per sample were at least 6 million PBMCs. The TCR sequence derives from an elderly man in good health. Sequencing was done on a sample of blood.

The CDR3 loop reads CASSFSPEGSDTQYF. The CDR3, as DNA: TGTGCCAGCAGCTTTTCCCCCGAAGGGTCAGATACGCAGTATTTT. This chain connects TRBV7-3 to TRBJ2-3; D gene uncertain. This CDR3 region has 15 residues. Germline V gives CDR1 SGHTA, CDR2 FQGTGA. Trimming shortened V by 3 bases and J by 4 bases, and 14 bases separated the two germline ends.